This T cell receptor (beta chain) was sequenced for a study of T cells after yellow fever vaccination. Whole-study findings and limits: Though weaker, the secondary response peaked faster, on day 5 versus 15.

Germline loops: CDR1 LGHDT, CDR2 YNNKEL (reference sequence). This CDR3 spans 12 amino acids. Between the trimmed V and J ends, which lost 0 bases and 5 bases, there was a span of 4 bases. This clonotype was seen more than once but under ten times. The antigen is unknown. TCRdb re-called the 5' RACE reads through MiXCR, storing one row per CDR3 protein. The sample yields about 320,000 distinct CDR3 sequences, around 6.8% seen once. The J gene is TRBJ2-5, the V gene TRBV3-1, with D hard to call. The source is a man between 18 and 29 years old who received the YFV17D yellow fever vaccine. The source was PBMCs, collected about 49 days after the first yellow fever vaccination. The CDR3 loop reads CASSQDFETQYF. The CDR3 region has the DNA TGTGCCAGCAGCCAAGACTTCGAGACCCAGTACTTC.